Following are 5 T cell receptor beta chains from one sample sequenced in a study of cytomegalovirus exposure and HLA in healthy donors. The PCR employed 60 Vbeta primers together with 13 Jbeta primers. TCRdb's copy holds only in-frame clones and misses some; the assay was immunoSEQ multiplex PCR. The repertoire holds approximately 150,000 clones, with about four fifths as singletons. Sequencing used PBMCs. The receptors originated from a man aged 45-65 years in good health and CMV-seropositive.

This clone occurred a few times. The chain couples TRBV18 to TRBJ2-1; 10 bases map to TRBD2. J was trimmed by 5 bases and V by 3 bases; bases with no gene match: 4. There are 15 residues in the CDR3. Looked up from germline, CDR1 is KGHSH and CDR2 is LQKENI. The CDR3 loop reads CASSPGLAVNNEQFF. CDR3 DNA: TGTGCCAGCTCACCTGGACTAGCGGTTAACAATGAGCAGTTCTTC.

The chain employs TRBV28 and TRBJ2-7, with no clear D. Germline assignment: CDR1 MDHEN and CDR2 SYDVKM. V lost 5 bases to trimming and J lost 0 bases, with 14 bases between them. This CDR3 has 15 amino acids. The CDR3 DNA is TGTGCCAGCAGTGAACTACTAATGGACTCCTACGAGCAGTACTTC. Amino acids: CASSELLMDSYEQYF.

This clone was detected a few times. The CDR3 reads CASGMAQGQFF. Written as DNA, the CDR3 is TGTGCTAGTGGGATGGCCCAGGGGCAGTTCTTC. The chain is built from TRBV12-5 and TRBJ2-1, with D tentatively TRBD1 (5 bases). Deletions cut 6 bases from V and 12 bases from J, with 12 bases between. This CDR3 is built from 11 residues. Germline CDR1 LGHNT, CDR2 FRNRAP.

The genes are TRBV19 and TRBJ1-2; no definite D call. This CDR3 comprises 14 residues. The ends were cut back, 3 bases at V and 0 bases at J, with 8 bases in the middle. Germline V gives CDR1 LNHDA, CDR2 SQIVND (reference sequence). CDR3 nucleotides: TGTGCCAGTAGTATTGACGGAGCTAACTATGGCTACACCTTC. Its protein is CASSIDGANYGYTF.

This chain links TRBV19 with TRBJ1-5; the match to TRBD1 covers 8 bases. V lost 4 bases to trimming and J lost 7 bases; unmatched junction nucleotides: 6. CDR3 length: 14 residues. Germline CDR1 is LNHDA and CDR2 is SQIVND (reference sequence). The CDR3, as DNA: TGTGCCAGTAGTAGCGGACAGGGTTGGCAGCCCCAGCATTTT. Amino acid sequence: CASSSGQGWQPQHF. The full variable domain, with the rest looked up from reference TRBV19 and TRBJ1-5, is DGGITQSPKYLFRKEGQNVTLSCEQNLNHDAMYWYRQDPGQGLRLIYYSQIVNDFQKGDIAEGYSVSREKKESFPLTVTSAQKNPTAFYLCASSSGQGWQPQHFGDGTRLSIL.